The 27 T cell receptor beta chains below were found in one sample sequenced in a study of OX40 agonist ivuxolimab in advanced cancers. Generated by immunoSEQ multiplex PCR, the TCRdb table keeps only in-frame clones and is missing some. Of over 70,000 clones listed, 60% to 80% are singletons. The sample consisted of CD4+ or CD8+ T cells sorted from blood, taken in a trial of the OX40 agonist ivuxolimab. The receptors derive from an adult with an advanced solid tumor such as melanoma, head and neck, liver or kidney cancer.

Ten or more counts support this clone. This chain links TRBV6-1 with TRBJ2-7; D gene ambiguous. The CDR3 extends over 15 amino acids. Germline V gives CDR1 MNHNS, CDR2 SASEGT. With 3 bases removed from V and 3 bases from J, the gap between germline ends came to 15 bases. This CDR3 reads CASSDGENLLYEQYF. In DNA, the CDR3 is TGTGCCAGCAGTGATGGGGAAAACCTCCTCTACGAGCAGTACTTC.

This clone was seen only once. This rearrangement joins TRBV18 to TRBJ1-1; 9 bases line up with TRBD1. V was clipped by 6 bases and J by 3 bases; unmatched bases: 8. Germline V lookup: CDR1 KGHSH, CDR2 LQKENI. The CDR3 has 15 residues. This chain's CDR3 is CASSSTWTGDTEAFF. CDR3 nucleotides: TGTGCCAGCTCGTCAACCTGGACAGGGGACACTGAAGCTTTCTTT.

This clone was seen a handful of times. This chain links TRBV18 with TRBJ1-2; D perhaps matches TRBD1 (6 bases). Trimming removed 3 bases from V and 4 bases from J, with 15 bases in between. Germline V gives CDR1 KGHSH, CDR2 LQKENI. This CDR3 is 15 amino acids long. The CDR3 protein is CASSPGGLSPYGYTF. The CDR3 DNA reads TGTGCCAGCTCACCGGGGGGGCTCAGCCCCTATGGCTACACCTTC.

The rearrangement uses TRBV9 and TRBJ2-2; D gene ambiguous. V lost 4 bases to trimming and J lost 4 bases, with 14 bases between them. The germline V gene has CDR1 SGDLS and CDR2 YYNGEE. The CDR3 is made up of 15 amino acids. CDR3 sequence reads: CASSIRAVGTGELFF. As DNA, the CDR3 is TGTGCCAGCAGCATCCGGGCCGTCGGCACCGGGGAGCTGTTTTTT.

The chain employs TRBV4-3 and TRBJ1-2; no firm D call. Germline CDR1 and CDR2: LGHNA and YSLEER. Trimming cost V 0 bases and J 1 base, with 12 bases left between them. The CDR3 is made up of 16 amino acids. The CDR3 nucleotides read TGCGCCAGCAGCCAAGACCGAGGGAACAATAACTATGGCTACACCTTC. Protein product: CASSQDRGNNNYGYTF.

The chain employs TRBV7-9 and TRBJ2-7, with TRBD2 matching over 11 bases. This CDR3 is 14 amino acids long. Germline CDR1 SEHNR, CDR2 FQNEAQ (reference sequence). V gave up 0 bases and J gave up 8 bases; unmatched junction bases: 3. The CDR3 DNA reads TGTGCCAGCAGCTTAGCGCTAGCGGGAGGCCAGCAGTACTTC. Residues: CASSLALAGGQQYF.

The chain recombines TRBV7-9 with TRBJ1-6; TRBD1 is a possible D gene (6 bases). Trimming shortened V by 7 bases and J by 9 bases, and 16 bases separated the two germline ends. This CDR3 comprises 14 residues. Germline V gene sequence: CDR1 SEHNR, CDR2 FQNEAQ (reference sequence). The chain's CDR3 is CASTEQGIISPLHF. The CDR3 nucleotides read TGTGCCAGCACCGAACAGGGTATTATTTCACCCCTCCACTTT. The complete variable domain, with remaining parts taken from reference TRBV7-9 and TRBJ1-6, reads DTGVSQNPRHKITKRGQNVTFRCDPISEHNRLYWYRQTLGQGPEFLTYFQNEAQLEKSRLLSDRFSAERPKGSFSTLEIQRTEQGDSAMYLCASTEQGIISPLHFGNGTRLTVT.

This clone has only one observation. CDR3 nucleotide sequence: TGTGCCAGCAGCGAGAAGGGGGCCCGGAATCAGCCCCAGCATTTT. Protein product: CASSEKGARNQPQHF. The chain links TRBV7-2 to TRBJ1-5; 7 bases map to TRBD1. The ends lost 5 bases at V and 4 bases at J; junction bases unmatched: 8. Germline loops: CDR1 SGHTA, CDR2 FQGNSA. The CDR3 has 15 amino acids.

The chain carries TRBV28 and TRBJ1-6, with a tentative D call TRBD1 (5 bases). The CDR3 consists of 12 residues. Trimming removed 11 bases at V and 6 bases at J, with 11 bases between. CDR1 and CDR2 from the germline V gene are MDHEN and SYDVKM. This CDR3 is CACRDLNSPLHF. The CDR3 DNA follows: TGTGCCTGCCGGGACCTTAATTCACCCCTCCACTTT. Drawing the rest from reference TRBV28 and TRBJ1-6, the complete variable domain is DVKVTQSSRYLVKRTGEKVFLECVQDMDHENMFWYRQDPGLGLRLIYFSYDVKMKEKGDIPEGYSVSREKKERFSLILESASTNQTSMYLCACRDLNSPLHFGNGTRLTVT.

CDR3 in amino acids: CASGLRDRETQYF. In DNA, the CDR3 is TGTGCCAGCGGACTCCGGGACAGGGAGACCCAGTACTTC. The chain joins TRBV25-1 to TRBJ2-5, with TRBD1 matching 8 bases. The CDR3 length is 13 residues. CDR1 is MGHDK, CDR2 SYGVNS, per germline. With 8 bases clipped from V and 5 bases from J, the junction kept 7 bases outside the gene matches.

J is TRBJ1-2 and V is TRBV19, with D tentatively TRBD1 (6 bases). V lost 10 bases and J 10 bases, leaving 28 bases between the germline ends. Per germline, CDR1 LNHDA and CDR2 SQIVND (reference sequence). This CDR3 contains 15 residues. DNA of the CDR3: TGTGCCACGATAGGTCGAAGTGGGACACAGAAAGCCTACACCTTC. Protein: CATIGRSGTQKAYTF.

V usage is TRBV5-6 and J usage is TRBJ1-6; unclear D gene. The CDR3 length is 14 residues. Germline CDR1 SGHDT, CDR2 YYEEEE. V was cut by 4 bases and J by 6 bases, with 11 bases left in between. Here the CDR3 DNA reads TGTGCCAGCAGCACCGGGATAGCTAATTCACCCCTCCACTTT. This codes for CASSTGIANSPLHF.

The V gene is TRBV28, the J gene TRBJ2-5, with 9 bases matching TRBD2. CDR3 size: 17 residues. CDR1 MDHEN and CDR2 SYDVKM come from the germline V gene. V lost 2 bases and J lost 6; bases outside the gene matches: 13. CDR3 protein: CASSLTTSGLPSQTQYF. The CDR3 DNA reads TGTGCCAGCAGTTTAACGACTAGCGGACTTCCTAGTCAGACCCAGTACTTC.

This chain joins TRBV10-2 and TRBJ2-1, with TRBD2 identical over 8 bases. From germline, CDR1 is WSHSY and CDR2 SAAADI. The CDR3 length is 13 residues. Trimming at V came to 10 bases and at J to 2 bases, leaving 4 bases not matched to a gene. CDR3 in amino acids: CATLAGTYNEQFF. The CDR3 DNA follows: TGCGCCACCTTAGCGGGGACCTACAATGAGCAGTTCTTC.

This clone was recorded once. The chain links TRBV5-1 to TRBJ2-7; possible D gene TRBD1, 5 bases. CDR1 is SGHRS, CDR2 YFSETQ, per germline. The ends were cut back, 4 bases at V and 3 bases at J, with 17 bases in the middle. CDR3 length equals 15 residues. CDR3 region: CASSHSGPFDYEQYF. The CDR3 nucleotides read TGCGCCAGCAGCCATTCAGGGCCCTTCGACTACGAGCAGTACTTC.

This clone was seen a handful of times. This chain joins TRBV30 and TRBJ2-3; 10 bases agree with TRBD2. This CDR3 is 16 amino acids long. Germline loops: CDR1 GTSNPN, CDR2 SVGIG (reference sequence). Losses at the gene ends were 1 base for V and 3 bases for J; bases not matched to a gene: 7. Here the CDR3 DNA reads TGTGCCTGGAGTGCCGGGACTAGCGTCCGGACAGATACGCAGTATTTT. Its translation is CAWSAGTSVRTDTQYF. The full variable domain, in which reference TRBV30 and TRBJ2-3 provide the parts outside the CDR3, is SQTIHQWPATLVQPVGSPLSLECTVEGTSNPNLYWYRQAAGRGLQLLFYSVGIGQISSEVPQNLSASRPQDRQFILSSKKLLLSDSGFYLCAWSAGTSVRTDTQYFGPGTRLTVL.

The V gene is TRBV5-1, the J gene TRBJ1-2; 7 nucleotides agree with TRBD1. Germline V CDR1 and CDR2: SGHRS, YFSETQ. V lost 0 bases to trimming and J lost 8 bases; unmatched junction nucleotides: 4. The CDR3 consists of 13 residues. In DNA, the CDR3 is TGCGCCAGCAGCTTGGCAACAGGGGACGGCTACACCTTC. This encodes CASSLATGDGYTF.

The V and J genes are TRBV9 and TRBJ2-3; D tentatively reads TRBD1 or TRBD2 (5 bases each). CDR1 and CDR2 (germline): SGDLS, YYNGEE. Trimming shortened V by 2 bases and J by 2 bases, and 9 bases separated the two germline ends. CDR3 length: 14 amino acids. This CDR3 reads CASSVTGTTDTQYF. CDR3 nucleotides: TGTGCCAGCAGCGTGACGGGGACCACAGATACGCAGTATTTT. Supplemented by reference TRBV9 and TRBJ2-3, the full variable domain reads DSGVTQTPKHLITATGQRVTLRCSPRSGDLSVYWYQQSLDQGLQFLIQYYNGEERAKGNILERFSAQQFPDLHSELNLSSLELGDSALYFCASSVTGTTDTQYFGPGTRLTVL.

V is TRBV7-9 and J is TRBJ2-6; the D gene is possibly TRBD1 (5 bases). This CDR3 region has 19 residues. V was clipped by 4 bases and J by 0 bases, with 19 bases between them. CDR1 is SEHNR, CDR2 FQNEAQ, per germline (reference sequence). CDR3 loop: CASSSGGYRKNSGANVLTF. The CDR3 DNA reads as TGTGCCAGCAGCTCCGGTGGGTACAGGAAAAACTCTGGGGCCAACGTCCTGACTTTC.

The chain combines TRBV28 with TRBJ2-1; 8 positions match TRBD1. The CDR3 is 17 amino acids. Germline lookup yields CDR1 MDHEN and CDR2 SYDVKM. J lost 0 bases, V lost 5 bases, and 9 bases had no gene match. The CDR3 nucleotides are TGTGCCAGCAGTCGCACGACAGGGGCTAGCTCCTACAATGAGCAGTTCTTC. Encoded protein: CASSRTTGASSYNEQFF.

This clone was found a few times. The V and J genes are TRBV5-4 and TRBJ2-5, with 10 bases aligning to TRBD2. From germline, CDR1 is SGHNT and CDR2 YYREEE (reference sequence). CDR3 size: 15 residues. The ends lost 4 bases at V and 2 bases at J; junction bases unmatched: 5. CDR3 in amino acids: CASSSSGGAQETQYF. CDR3 nucleotide sequence: TGTGCCAGCAGCAGCAGCGGGGGGGCACAAGAGACCCAGTACTTC.

This clone was seen once. The chain combines TRBV7-9 with TRBJ1-6; no definite D call. The germline CDR1 and CDR2 sequences are SEHNR and FQNEAQ (reference sequence). The CDR3 spans 17 residues. Trimming removed 5 bases from V and 4 bases from J, with 18 bases in between. CDR3 DNA sequence: TGTGCCAGCAGCCTTAACCCCATCATGGGGTATAATTCACCCCTCCACTTT. Its translation: CASSLNPIMGYNSPLHF. Full variable domain (missing parts from reference TRBV7-9 and TRBJ1-6): DTGVSQNPRHKITKRGQNVTFRCDPISEHNRLYWYRQTLGQGPEFLTYFQNEAQLEKSRLLSDRFSAERPKGSFSTLEIQRTEQGDSAMYLCASSLNPIMGYNSPLHFGNGTRLTVT.

A word on this clone: Other DNA sequences from this sample encode an identical CDR3 as well. This chain links TRBV11-3 with TRBJ2-2; D unresolved. Between the trimmed V and J ends, which lost 5 bases and 8 bases, there was a span of 6 bases. From germline, CDR1 is SGHNT and CDR2 YENEEA. This CDR3 comprises 11 residues. CDR3 DNA: TGTGCCAGCAGCCGCGCTGGGGAGCTGTTTTTT. Amino acid sequence: CASSRAGELFF.

The V call is TRBV6-6, the J call TRBJ2-7; no firm D call. Germline CDR1 reads MNHNY; CDR2 reads SVGAGI (reference sequence). The ends were cut back, 2 bases at V and 3 bases at J, with 5 bases in the middle. The CDR3 spans 12 residues. The CDR3: CASSYSFYEQYF. CDR3 sequence (DNA): TGTGCCAGCAGTTACAGTTTCTACGAGCAGTACTTC.

V and J are TRBV7-2 and TRBJ1-5, with 8 bases fitting TRBD1. The CDR3 sequence is 14 residues long. The junction had 7 bases not matched to a gene; V was cut back by 1 base and J by 11 bases. Germline CDR1 is SGHTA and CDR2 is FQGNSA. The CDR3 spells CASSLGTGSGAQHF. CDR3 nucleotide sequence: TGTGCCAGCAGCTTAGGGACAGGGAGTGGGGCCCAGCATTTT.

The chain couples TRBV27 to TRBJ2-3, with 8 bases aligning to TRBD2. CDR3 length: 17 amino acids. The V gene end was trimmed by 0 bases and the J gene end by 1 base; junction bases not matched to a gene: 6. The germline CDR1 and CDR2 sequences are MNHEY and SMNVEV (reference sequence). DNA of the CDR3: TGTGCCAGCAGTTTATCCTTGGGACTAGTGGGCACAGATACGCAGTATTTT. The encoded protein is CASSLSLGLVGTDTQYF.

A remark on this clone: The sample has other DNA sequences that encode this CDR3 too. The chain combines TRBV7-2 with TRBJ2-2; D gene uncertain. Trimming cost V 2 bases and J 1 base, with 5 bases left between them. CDR1 SGHTA and CDR2 FQGNSA come from the germline V gene. The CDR3 has 14 residues. In nucleotides, the CDR3 is TGTGCCAGCAGCTTATATCGGAACACCGGGGAGCTGTTTTTT. This encodes CASSLYRNTGELFF. The full variable domain, completed using reference TRBV7-2 and TRBJ2-2, is GAGVSQSPSNKVTEKGKDVELRCDPISGHTALYWYRQSLGQGLEFLIYFQGNSAPDKSGLPSDRFSAERTGGSVSTLTIQRTQQEDSAVYLCASSLYRNTGELFFGEGSRLTVL.